A single sample is the source of the 18 T cell receptor beta chains below, sequenced in a study of shared clonotypes between healthy human individuals (dated by TCRdb to 2018 to 2020). To prepare the library, the immunoSEQ multiplex PCR assay was applied. TCRdb's version of the immuneACCESS table is confined to in-frame rearrangements and falls short of the full clone set. An unresolved V gene accounts for under half of the shortfall where checked; the remainder is of unknown origin. In all, the sample holds about 2 million clones, and about 95% of those were seen once. Approximately 1% of the sample comes from the top ten. CD8 naive samples consisted of CD45RO-negative cells that were positively selected for CCR7, yielding a CD45RA+CCR7+ population without TemRA cells. The sequencing sample was made of naive CD8+ T cells sorted from blood. The intended sense of this specimen's cell subset or site label: CD45RA+CCR7+. These receptors all stem from a man aged 18-30 years in good health.

This chain uses TRBV5-5 with TRBJ2-1, with D uncertain. Germline CDR1 and CDR2: SGHKS and YYEKEE (reference sequence). This CDR3 comprises 17 residues. V was cut by 1 base and J by 6 bases, with 20 bases left in between. The CDR3 nucleotides are TGTGCCAGCAGCTTGACGTACCTAGGGTTCGTAGGCAATGAGCAGTTCTTC. Translating it yields CASSLTYLGFVGNEQFF.

CDR3 coding DNA: TGTGCCAGCAGTCCCCAGGACGGGTATAATTCACCCCTCCACTTT. It translates to CASSPQDGYNSPLHF. The chain links TRBV6-5 to TRBJ1-6, with D unclear. CDR1 and CDR2 (germline): MNHEY, SVGAGI. This CDR3 contains 15 residues. Trimming shortened V by 5 bases and J by 4 bases, and 12 bases separated the two germline ends.

This clone is a singleton in its sample. The chain couples TRBV9 to TRBJ2-2; TRBD1 is a possible D gene (6 bases). V lost 3 bases and J 7 bases, leaving 16 bases between the germline ends. Germline values: CDR1 SGDLS, CDR2 YYNGEE. CDR3 length: 15 amino acids. CDR3 residues: CASSEGHGDVGELFF. Here the CDR3 DNA reads TGTGCCAGCAGCGAGGGACACGGCGACGTCGGGGAGCTGTTTTTT.

The CDR3 sequence is CASTKRGGHNEQFF. The CDR3 nucleotides are TGTGCCAGCACTAAGAGGGGGGGCCATAATGAGCAGTTCTTC. The V call is TRBV6-1, the J call TRBJ2-1; the D gene is possibly TRBD2 (7 bases). Germline CDR1 reads MNHNS; CDR2 reads SASEGT. The V end lost 7 bases, the J end lost 7 bases, and 17 bases lay between the germline ends. The CDR3 is 14 amino acids.

The CDR3 DNA is TGTGCCAGAAGCTTGTTACTAAACTATGGCTACACCTTC. Translated: CARSLLLNYGYTF. The chain uses TRBV5-3 and TRBJ1-2; unclear D gene. TRBV5-3 is an ORF for which the function is uncertain. The V and J ends lost 1 base and 2 bases respectively, with 6 bases between them. The CDR3 contains 13 residues.

The chain carries TRBV30 and TRBJ2-1; D possibly matches TRBD1 or TRBD2 (5 bases each). CDR3 length: 15 residues. Trimming stripped 4 bases from V and 6 bases from J, with 19 bases between. Germline V gene lookup returns CDR1 GTSNPN and CDR2 SVGIG (reference sequence). The CDR3 nucleotides read TGTGCCTGGACTTTTGGGACCCTCGGGGTCAATGAGCAGTTCTTC. Translating it yields CAWTFGTLGVNEQFF.

This clone was counted a single time. The chain uses TRBV9 and TRBJ2-2; D possibly corresponds to TRBD1 (5 bases). This CDR3 has 14 amino acids. The germline CDR1 and CDR2 sequences are SGDLS and YYNGEE. Between the trimmed V and J ends, which lost 6 bases and 1 base, there was a span of 10 bases. The CDR3 DNA reads TGTGCCAGCACTTCGACAGAGAACACCGGGGAGCTGTTTTTT. This codes for CASTSTENTGELFF. Looking up the rest from reference TRBV9 and TRBJ2-2 gives the full variable domain: DSGVTQTPKHLITATGQRVTLRCSPRSGDLSVYWYQQSLDQGLQFLIQYYNGEERAKGNILERFSAQQFPDLHSELNLSSLELGDSALYFCASTSTENTGELFFGEGSRLTVL.

The chain couples TRBV2 to TRBJ1-2; D gene ambiguous. V lost 3 bases and J lost 4, with 6 bases in between. The V gene's germline CDR1 is SNHLY and CDR2 FYNNEI. This CDR3 spans 12 amino acids. The CDR3 DNA is TGTGCCAGCAGTGATAGTTCCTATGGCTACACCTTC. Residues: CASSDSSYGYTF.

The rearrangement uses TRBV25-1 and TRBJ1-1; tentative D call: TRBD1 (6 bases). Germline CDR1 is MGHDK and CDR2 is SYGVNS. The length of the CDR3 is 14 residues. Trimming cost V 6 bases and J 1 base, with 12 bases left between them. The CDR3 DNA reads as TGTGCCAGCAGCGGGGGGGGCTGGAACACTGAAGCTTTCTTT. Translation: CASSGGGWNTEAFF.

This clone showed up just a few times. V gene TRBV27 combines with J gene TRBJ2-7; TRBD1 is a possible D gene (5 bases). Trimming took off 4 bases at V and 4 bases at J, with 11 bases between the two ends. Germline-derived CDR1 and CDR2 are MNHEY and SMNVEV (reference sequence). The CDR3 consists of 13 residues. The CDR3 DNA sequence: TGTGCCAGCAGTTGGACACCACAGTACGAGCAGTACTTC. This translates into CASSWTPQYEQYF.

A word on this clone: Different DNA sequences within this sample yield the same CDR3. The rearrangement links TRBV5-1 to TRBJ2-1; no firm D call. Deletions cut 1 base from V and 7 bases from J, with 3 bases between. The V gene's germline CDR1 is SGHRS and CDR2 YFSETQ. The CDR3 is 11 amino acids. The CDR3 DNA reads as TGCGCCAGCAGCTTGACGAATGAGCAGTTCTTC. Encoded protein: CASSLTNEQFF.

The rearrangement joins TRBV6-5 to TRBJ2-7, with D unresolved. CDR1 and CDR2 from the germline V gene are MNHEY and SVGAGI. CDR3 length: 16 amino acids. Trimming stripped 0 bases from V and 0 bases from J, with 12 bases between. CDR3 sequence (DNA): TGTGCCAGCAGTTACTCTCCGGTAATCAGCTCCTACGAGCAGTACTTC. Translation gives CASSYSPVISSYEQYF.

Only one count was recorded for this clone. This chain connects TRBV9 to TRBJ2-6; D is uncertain. Germline V gives CDR1 SGDLS, CDR2 YYNGEE. This CDR3 spans 16 amino acids. The V end lost 6 bases, the J end lost 0 bases, and 13 bases lay between the germline ends. The CDR3 here is CASTLNKNSGANVLTF. CDR3 sequence (DNA): TGTGCCAGCACGTTAAATAAAAACTCTGGGGCCAACGTCCTGACTTTC.

The chain recombines TRBV6-6 with TRBJ2-3; weak D call: TRBD2 (6 bases). V dropped 6 bases and J dropped 1 base, with 17 bases sitting between them. The CDR3 consists of 16 residues. Germline CDR1 reads MNHNY; CDR2 reads SVGAGI (reference sequence). CDR3 sequence reads: CASSQGNLAGTDTQYF. Here the CDR3 DNA reads TGTGCCAGCAGCCAGGGCAATTTAGCGGGCACAGATACGCAGTATTTT.

V usage is TRBV30 and J usage is TRBJ1-3; D not certain. CDR3 length equals 15 residues. The V and J ends lost 0 bases and 4 bases respectively, with 13 bases between them. The germline gives CDR1 GTSNPN, CDR2 SVGIG (reference sequence). The CDR3 spells CAWSVEAGVGNTIYF. In nucleotides, the CDR3 is TGTGCCTGGAGTGTCGAGGCAGGAGTGGGAAACACCATATATTTT.

This clone was counted once. V and J are TRBV19 and TRBJ2-7, with 7 bases that match TRBD1. V lost 5 bases, J lost 3 bases, and 13 bases stayed unmatched. CDR1 LNHDA and CDR2 SQIVND come from the germline V gene (reference sequence). The CDR3 is 16 residues long. CDR3 region: CASSAPPGQLIYEQYF. In DNA, the CDR3 is TGTGCCAGTAGTGCCCCCCCGGGACAGTTGATCTACGAGCAGTACTTC.

The chain has TRBV7-9 and TRBJ2-1; 7 nucleotides align to TRBD2. Looked up from germline, CDR1 is SEHNR and CDR2 is FQNEAQ (reference sequence). The CDR3 loop spans 16 amino acids. V lost 4 bases and J lost 4; bases outside the gene matches: 10. CDR3 region: CASSSVRGVLYNEQFF. CDR3 nucleotide sequence: TGTGCCAGCAGCTCAGTCCGGGGGGTTCTTTACAATGAGCAGTTCTTC.

The chain uses TRBV6-5 and TRBJ2-5, with D tentatively TRBD2 (5 bases). This CDR3 spans 15 amino acids. Germline CDR1 is MNHEY and CDR2 is SVGAGI. V was clipped by 6 bases and J by 5 bases, with 19 bases between them. CDR3 region: CASSGSGWTGETQYF. CDR3 nucleotide sequence: TGTGCCAGCAGCGGATCAGGTTGGACGGGGGAGACCCAGTACTTC.